The entry that follows covers one T cell receptor beta chain sequence. Antigen specificity is unknown. This entry comes from a study of vaccination and CD4 T cells after COVID-19. Study background: The convalescent group had six males, four females, seven Caucasians, two Asians, one multiracial. Median time from second vaccine dose to sampling was roughly 72 days (14 to 241). Study outcomes and limitations: For convalescent patients, a median about 90% of reactive clones surfaced exclusively after vaccination. Median SARS-CoV-2-reactive clonotype numbers went up from about 20 to 38, but not significantly.

TCRdb reprocessed the PCR reads with MiXCR, giving one entry per CDR3 protein. The profile covers over 15,000 distinct CDR3 sequences, with less than 75% appearing a single time and 1% to 1.3% taken by the ten largest. The TCR originated in a human donor who had recovered from COVID-19. Sequenced material: CD4+ T cells from blood, taken after SARS-CoV-2 vaccination.

CDR3 coding DNA: TGCAGTGCTAGAAAAGCTCCGACAGGTCCACAAATCTCCTACAATGAGCAGTTCTTC. This codes for CSARKAPTGPQISYNEQFF. This chain links TRBV20-1 with TRBJ2-1, with a tentative D call TRBD1 (6 bases). With 2 bases removed from V and 0 bases from J, the gap between germline ends came to 23 bases. Germline CDR1 and CDR2: DFQATT and SNEGSKA (reference sequence). The CDR3 is 19 residues long.